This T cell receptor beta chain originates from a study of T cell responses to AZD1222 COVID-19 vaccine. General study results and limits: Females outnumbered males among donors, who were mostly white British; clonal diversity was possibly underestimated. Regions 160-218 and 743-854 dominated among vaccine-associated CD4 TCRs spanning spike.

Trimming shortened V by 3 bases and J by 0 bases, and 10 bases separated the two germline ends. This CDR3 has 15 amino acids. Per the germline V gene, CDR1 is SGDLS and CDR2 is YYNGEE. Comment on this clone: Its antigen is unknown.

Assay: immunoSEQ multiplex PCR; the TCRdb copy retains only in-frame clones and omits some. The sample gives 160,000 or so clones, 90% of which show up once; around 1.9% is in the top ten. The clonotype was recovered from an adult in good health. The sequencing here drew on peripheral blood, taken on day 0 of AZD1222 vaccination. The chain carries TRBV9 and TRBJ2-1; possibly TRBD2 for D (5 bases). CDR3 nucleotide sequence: TGTGCCAGCAGCGAGGACTGGAGCTCCTACAATGAGCAGTTCTTC. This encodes CASSEDWSSYNEQFF.